This T cell receptor beta chain was profiled in a study of cytomegalovirus exposure and HLA in healthy donors. Primers: 60 Vbeta forward and 13 Jbeta reverse. The protocol was immunoSEQ multiplex PCR, while the TCRdb copy is restricted to in-frame clones and leaves out a portion. The table records about 150,000 clones, around four fifths of them present only once. V was cut by 5 bases and J by 7 bases, with 15 bases left in between. The CDR3 loop spans 14 amino acids. The germline gives CDR1 MNHEY, CDR2 SVGAGI. The receptor was derived from a woman in her twenties or thirties in good health and CMV-seronegative. The sequenced sample was PBMCs. The V call is TRBV6-5, the J call TRBJ1-5; D is ambiguous. CDR3 loop: CASSDIGIWQPQHF. The DNA of the CDR3 is TGTGCCAGCAGTGACATTGGAATATGGCAGCCCCAGCATTTT.